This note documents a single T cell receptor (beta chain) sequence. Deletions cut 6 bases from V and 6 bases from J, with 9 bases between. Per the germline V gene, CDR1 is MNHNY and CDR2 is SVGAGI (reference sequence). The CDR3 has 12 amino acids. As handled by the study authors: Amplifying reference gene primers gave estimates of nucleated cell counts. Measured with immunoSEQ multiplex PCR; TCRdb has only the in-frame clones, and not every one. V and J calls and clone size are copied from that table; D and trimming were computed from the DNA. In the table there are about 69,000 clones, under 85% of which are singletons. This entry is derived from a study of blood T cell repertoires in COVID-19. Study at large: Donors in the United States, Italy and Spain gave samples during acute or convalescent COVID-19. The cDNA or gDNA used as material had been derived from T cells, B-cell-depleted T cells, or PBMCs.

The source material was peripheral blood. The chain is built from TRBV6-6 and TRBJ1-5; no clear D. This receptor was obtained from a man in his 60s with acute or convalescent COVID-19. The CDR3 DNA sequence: TGTGCCAGCAGGCCGAGTAGTCAGCCCCAGCATTTT. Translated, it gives CASRPSSQPQHF.